The sample holds a few counts of the clone carrying this T cell receptor (beta chain). The antigen remains unidentified. The CDR3 is made up of 13 amino acids. Trimming took off 7 bases at V and 0 bases at J, with 12 bases between the two ends. The germline V gene has CDR1 SQVTM and CDR2 ANQGSEA. The sample is drawn from a study of identical twins. Points from the study as a whole: Beta out-of-frame sequences showed weaker excess twin sharing. Models, which agreed with sharing between unrelated individuals, nonetheless underestimated the out-of-frame TCR alpha sharing seen in monozygotic twins.

TCRdb re-analysed the 5' RACE reads in MiXCR, keeping a single row per CDR3 protein. Of under 800,000 distinct CDR3 sequences listed, 21% are singletons. The same data also went into a second study, on T cells expressing NK-cell markers. That paper states: Sorted CD3+CD56+NKG2C+, CD3+CD56+NKG2C- and CD3+CD56-NKG2C+ T cells supplied TCR beta repertoires. The study found these clonotypes also leading the CD3+CD56-NKG2C+ fraction in a few donors.

This TCR came from a woman aged 18 to 35 in good health. This sequence joins TRBV29-1 and TRBJ1-1, with D maybe TRBD1 (5 bases). The sample was PBMCs. CDR3 sequence: CSERTNLNTEAFF. In DNA form, the CDR3 reads TGCAGCGAGAGGACAAACTTGAACACTGAAGCTTTCTTT.